This T cell receptor (beta chain) derives from a study of regulatory T cells in long-lasting Graves disease (dated by TCRdb to the early 2020s). Describing the broader study: Newly diagnosed Graves' disease patients had taken antithyroid drugs for less than 3 months. Peripheral blood TCR sequencing and RNA sequencing compared persistent Graves' disease patients with newly diagnosed Graves' disease patients. The study took place in China and was registered as a clinical trial. A total of about 33 samples underwent TCR sequencing, from about 13 patients with persistent Graves' disease and approximately 20 patients with newly diagnosed Graves' disease.

This clonotype was detected many times. Its binding antigen is unknown. No base quality values were provided; no much bigger clone lies one nucleotide off. The sample's time point label is to be understood as: newly diagnosed GD, antithyroid drugs for less than 3 months. For both TCR sequencing and RNA sequencing, RNA was extracted from PBMCs using TRIzol. Graves' disease was diagnosed according to American Thyroid Association guidelines. Patients were recruited from an endocrinology department in Xi'an, China. From each patient, approximately 9.9 milliliters of peripheral blood was collected into an EDTA anticoagulant tube. Ficoll Paque Plus density gradient separation was used to isolate PBMCs, and no further T cell sorting was performed. An Agilent 2100 Bioanalyzer and agarose gel were used to check RNA quality, while a NanoDrop 2000 measured RNA concentration. Library construction relied on multiplex PCR. Sequenced using an Illumina HiSeq 4000. iRepertoire HTBI primers and Arm-PCR amplification of CDR3 regions were used to construct TCR beta libraries. Gel purification was performed on PCR products prior to sequencing. The authors' pipeline ran thus. Across samples, roughly 60 TRBV and 13 to 15 TRBJ segments were identified and used for gene usage analysis of CDR3 amino acid clonotypes. Filtered high-quality paired reads were merged into contigs using COPE and FqMerger. BLAST was used to align contigs to IMGT TRBV, TRBD and TRBJ reference genes, with CDR3 defined following IMGT. Any clonotype with a frequency above 0.1% was classified as a highly expanded clone. Shannon entropy served as the measure of repertoire diversity, while the Gini coefficient captured V-J evenness. Clonotypes shared by more than one individual were considered public. Using fastp at Q25 and MiXCR, TCRdb reprocessed the public reads and kept productive beta chains. Each record represents a unique CDR3 protein, reported with the most common genes and DNA among its rows. The V and J calls were determined by TCRdb, not by the authors. The sample records roughly 380,000 distinct CDR3 sequences, 15% of which are singletons. Approximately 22% of the sample rests with the top ten.

The full study reports these points: Sequencing and analysis were limited to the TCR beta chain. Lower TCR Shannon entropy and fewer highly expanded clones were observed in persistent Graves' disease patients than in newly diagnosed patients, which suggested clonal expansion. The study examined only peripheral blood because the primary lesion, thyroid tissue, could not be accessed. Persistent patients shared more public clonotypes among themselves (fewer than 3,000) than newly diagnosed patients did (about 970). Persistent disease showed preferential use of TRBV28, TRBJ1-2 and TRBJ2-5, whereas newly diagnosed disease favored TRBV20-1 and TRBJ2-1. The authors acknowledged the small sample size as a limitation that may reduce accuracy.

V is cut back by 4 bases and J by 5 bases, with 7 bases in the junction unmatched. CDR1 and CDR2 are drawn from the germline V gene (reference sequence): GTSNPN, SVGIG. From the cysteine through the phenylalanine, the CDR3 covers 13 amino acids. CDR3 DNA is the only sequence kept; it has 39 bases, read in frame from the first base. The chain is made from TRBV30 and TRBJ2-7; 8 middle bases align to TRBD2. This receptor was obtained from a female donor with Graves disease. Sample: peripheral blood mononuclear cells (PBMCs), taken at new diagnosis, from a patient treated with antithyroid drugs. The CDR3 protein sequence reads: CAWTRAGGDEQYF. The bases are TGTGCCTGGACAAGGGCGGGAGGAGACGAGCAGTACTTC.